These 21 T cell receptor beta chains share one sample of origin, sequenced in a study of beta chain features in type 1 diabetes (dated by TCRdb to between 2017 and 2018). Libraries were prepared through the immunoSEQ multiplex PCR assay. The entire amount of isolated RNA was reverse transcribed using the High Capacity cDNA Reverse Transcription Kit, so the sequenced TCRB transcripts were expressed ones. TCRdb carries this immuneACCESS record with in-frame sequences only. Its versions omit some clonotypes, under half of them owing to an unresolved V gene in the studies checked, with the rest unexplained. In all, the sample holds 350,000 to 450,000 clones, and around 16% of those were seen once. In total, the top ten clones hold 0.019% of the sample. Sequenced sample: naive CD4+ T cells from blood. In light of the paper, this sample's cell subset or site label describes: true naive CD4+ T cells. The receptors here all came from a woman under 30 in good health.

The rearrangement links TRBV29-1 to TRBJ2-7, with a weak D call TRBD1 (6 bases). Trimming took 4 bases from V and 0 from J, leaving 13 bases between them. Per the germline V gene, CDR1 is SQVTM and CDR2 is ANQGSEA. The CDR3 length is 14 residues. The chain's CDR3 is CSVGFRGYSYEQYF. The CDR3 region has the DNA TGCAGCGTTGGTTTTAGGGGGTACTCCTACGAGCAGTACTTC.

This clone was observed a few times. The CDR3 nucleotides read TGCAGCGTTGAATCTGTGGGGCAATACGAGCAGTACTTC. This codes for CSVESVGQYEQYF. The chain is built from TRBV29-1 and TRBJ2-7, with D possibly TRBD1 on 5 matching bases. Germline lookup yields CDR1 SQVTM and CDR2 ANQGSEA. CDR3 length: 13 residues. V was trimmed by 2 bases and J by 4 bases, leaving 12 bases between them.

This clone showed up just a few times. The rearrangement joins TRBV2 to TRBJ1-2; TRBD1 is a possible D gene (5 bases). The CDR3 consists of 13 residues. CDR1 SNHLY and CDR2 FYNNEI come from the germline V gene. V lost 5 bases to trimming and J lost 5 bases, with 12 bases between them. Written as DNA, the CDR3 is TGTGCCAGCAGTTCAGGGATTGGATATGGCTACACCTTC. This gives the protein CASSSGIGYGYTF. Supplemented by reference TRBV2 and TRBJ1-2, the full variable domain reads EPEVTQTPSHQVTQMGQEVILRCVPISNHLYFYWYRQILGQKVEFLVSFYNNEISEKSEIFDDQFSVERPDGSNFTLKIRSTKLEDSAMYFCASSSGIGYGYTFGSGTRLTVV.

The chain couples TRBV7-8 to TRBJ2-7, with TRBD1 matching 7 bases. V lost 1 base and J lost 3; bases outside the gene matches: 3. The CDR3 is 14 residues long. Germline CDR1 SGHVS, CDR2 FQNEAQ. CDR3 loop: CASSLEGQYYEQYF. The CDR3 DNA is TGTGCCAGCAGCTTAGAGGGACAGTACTACGAGCAGTACTTC.

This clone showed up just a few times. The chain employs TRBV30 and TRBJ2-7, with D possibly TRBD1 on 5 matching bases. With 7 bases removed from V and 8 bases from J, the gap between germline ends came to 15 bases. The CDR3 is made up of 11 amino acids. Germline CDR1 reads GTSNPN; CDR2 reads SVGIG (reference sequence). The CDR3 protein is CASDSPTKQYF. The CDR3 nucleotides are TGTGCCTCAGACAGCCCTACGAAGCAGTACTTC.

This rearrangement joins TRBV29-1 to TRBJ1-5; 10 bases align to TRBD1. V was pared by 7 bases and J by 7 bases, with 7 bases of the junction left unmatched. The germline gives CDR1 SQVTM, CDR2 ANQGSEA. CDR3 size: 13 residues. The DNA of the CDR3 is TGCAGCGCTTGGGACAGGGGCGGGCAGCCCCAGCATTTT. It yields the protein CSAWDRGGQPQHF. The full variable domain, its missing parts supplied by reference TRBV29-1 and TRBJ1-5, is SAVISQKPSRDICQRGTSLTIQCQVDSQVTMMFWYRQQPGQSLTLIATANQGSEATYESGFVIDKFPISRPNLTFSTLTVSNMSPEDSSIYLCSAWDRGGQPQHFGDGTRLSIL.

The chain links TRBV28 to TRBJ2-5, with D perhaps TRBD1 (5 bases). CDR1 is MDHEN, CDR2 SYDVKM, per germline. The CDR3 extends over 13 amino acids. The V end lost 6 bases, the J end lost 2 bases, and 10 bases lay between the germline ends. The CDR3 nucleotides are TGTGCCAGCAGCTGGACATCTCAAGAGACCCAGTACTTC. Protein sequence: CASSWTSQETQYF.

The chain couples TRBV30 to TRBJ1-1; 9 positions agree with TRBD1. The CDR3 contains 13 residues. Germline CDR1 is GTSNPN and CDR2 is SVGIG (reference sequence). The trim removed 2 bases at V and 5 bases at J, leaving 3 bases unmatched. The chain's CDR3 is CAWSRDRVTEAFF. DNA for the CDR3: TGTGCCTGGAGTCGGGACAGGGTGACTGAAGCTTTCTTT.

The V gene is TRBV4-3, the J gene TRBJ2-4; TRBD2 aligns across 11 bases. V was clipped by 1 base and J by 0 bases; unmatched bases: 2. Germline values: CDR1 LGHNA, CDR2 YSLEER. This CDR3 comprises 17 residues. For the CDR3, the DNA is TGCGCCAGCAGCCAAGGTAGCGGGAGGGAAGCCAAAAACATTCAGTACTTC. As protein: CASSQGSGREAKNIQYF.

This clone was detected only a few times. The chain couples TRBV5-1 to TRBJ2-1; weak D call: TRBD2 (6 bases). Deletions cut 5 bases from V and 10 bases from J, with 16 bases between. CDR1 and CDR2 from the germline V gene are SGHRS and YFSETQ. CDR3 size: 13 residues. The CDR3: CASREGLMEEQFF. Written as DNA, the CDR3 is TGCGCCAGCAGGGAGGGCCTTATGGAAGAGCAGTTCTTC. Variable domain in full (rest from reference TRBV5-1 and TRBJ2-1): KAGVTQTPRYLIKTRGQQVTLSCSPISGHRSVSWYQQTPGQGLQFLFEYFSETQRNKGNFPGRFSGRQFSNSRSEMNVSTLELGDSALYLCASREGLMEEQFFGPGTRLTVL.

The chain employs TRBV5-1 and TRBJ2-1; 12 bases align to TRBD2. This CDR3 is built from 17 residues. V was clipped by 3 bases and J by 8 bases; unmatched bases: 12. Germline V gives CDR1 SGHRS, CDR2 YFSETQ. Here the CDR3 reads CASSSFRLAGELDEQFF. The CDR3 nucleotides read TGCGCCAGCAGCTCGTTCCGACTAGCGGGAGAGTTGGATGAGCAGTTCTTC. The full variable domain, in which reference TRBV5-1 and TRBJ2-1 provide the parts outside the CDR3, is KAGVTQTPRYLIKTRGQQVTLSCSPISGHRSVSWYQQTPGQGLQFLFEYFSETQRNKGNFPGRFSGRQFSNSRSEMNVSTLELGDSALYLCASSSFRLAGELDEQFFGPGTRLTVL.

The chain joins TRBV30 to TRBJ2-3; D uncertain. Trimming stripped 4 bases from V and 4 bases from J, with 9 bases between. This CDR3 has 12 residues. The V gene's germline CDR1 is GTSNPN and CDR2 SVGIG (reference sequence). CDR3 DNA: TGTGCCTGGACCCCAGGCGCAGATACGCAGTATTTT. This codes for CAWTPGADTQYF.

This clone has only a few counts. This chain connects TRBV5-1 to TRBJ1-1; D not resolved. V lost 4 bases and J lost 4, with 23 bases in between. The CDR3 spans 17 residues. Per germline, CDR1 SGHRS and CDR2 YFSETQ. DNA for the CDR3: TGCGCCAGCAGCGTCTCAGAGGAGGAGTTGAGTGGCACTGAAGCTTTCTTT. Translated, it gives CASSVSEEELSGTEAFF.

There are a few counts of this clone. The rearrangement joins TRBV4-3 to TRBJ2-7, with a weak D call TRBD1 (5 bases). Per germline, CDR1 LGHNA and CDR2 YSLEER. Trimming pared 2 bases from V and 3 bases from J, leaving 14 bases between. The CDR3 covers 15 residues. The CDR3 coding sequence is TGCGCCAGCAGCCAACTCAGGGATGTGGGCTACGAGCAGTACTTC. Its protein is CASSQLRDVGYEQYF.

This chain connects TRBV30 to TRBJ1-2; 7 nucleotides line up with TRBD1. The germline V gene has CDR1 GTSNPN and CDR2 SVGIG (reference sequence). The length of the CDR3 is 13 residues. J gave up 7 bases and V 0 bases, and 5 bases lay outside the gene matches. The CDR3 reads CAWSVTGKSGYTF. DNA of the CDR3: TGTGCCTGGAGTGTGACAGGGAAGAGTGGCTACACCTTC.

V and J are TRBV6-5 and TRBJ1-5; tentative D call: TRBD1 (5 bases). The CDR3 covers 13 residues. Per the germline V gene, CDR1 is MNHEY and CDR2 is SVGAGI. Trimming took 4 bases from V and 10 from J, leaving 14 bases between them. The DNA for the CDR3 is TGTGCCAGCAGTTTTGCAGGGAGGCGACCCCAGCATTTT. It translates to CASSFAGRRPQHF.

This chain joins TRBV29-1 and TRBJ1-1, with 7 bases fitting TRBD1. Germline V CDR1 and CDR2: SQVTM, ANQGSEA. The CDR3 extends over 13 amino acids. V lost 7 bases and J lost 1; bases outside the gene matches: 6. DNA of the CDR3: TGCAGCGGACACCGGGACAGGAACACTGAAGCTTTCTTT. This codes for CSGHRDRNTEAFF.

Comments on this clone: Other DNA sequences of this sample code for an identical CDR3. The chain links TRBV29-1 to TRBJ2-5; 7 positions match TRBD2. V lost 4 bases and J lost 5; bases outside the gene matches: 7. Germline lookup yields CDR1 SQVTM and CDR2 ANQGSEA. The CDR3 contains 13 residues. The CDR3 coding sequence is TGCAGCGTTGGGGGTCTAGCGGTTGAGACCCAGTACTTC. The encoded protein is CSVGGLAVETQYF.

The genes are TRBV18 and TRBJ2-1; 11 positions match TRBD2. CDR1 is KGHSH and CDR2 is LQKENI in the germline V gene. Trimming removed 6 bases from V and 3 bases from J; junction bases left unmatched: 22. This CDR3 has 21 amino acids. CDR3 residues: CASSSPGPGTSGLGHYNEQFF. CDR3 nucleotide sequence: TGTGCCAGCTCCTCCCCAGGTCCCGGGACTAGCGGATTAGGGCACTACAATGAGCAGTTCTTC.

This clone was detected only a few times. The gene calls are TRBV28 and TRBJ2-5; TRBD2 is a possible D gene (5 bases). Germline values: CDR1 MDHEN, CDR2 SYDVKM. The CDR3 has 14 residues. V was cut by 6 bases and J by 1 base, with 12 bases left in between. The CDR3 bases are TGTGCCAGCAGGGGAAGGACTCTCCAAGAGACCCAGTACTTC. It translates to CASRGRTLQETQYF.

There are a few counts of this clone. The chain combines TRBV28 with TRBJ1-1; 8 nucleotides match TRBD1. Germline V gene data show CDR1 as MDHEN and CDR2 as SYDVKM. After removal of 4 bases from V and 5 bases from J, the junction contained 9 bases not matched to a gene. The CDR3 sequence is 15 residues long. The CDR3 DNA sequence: TGTGCCAGCAGTTGGGGGGCAGGGGGCAAGACTGAAGCTTTCTTT. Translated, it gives CASSWGAGGKTEAFF.